Listed below are T cell receptor beta chains from one sample, sequenced in a study of blood T cell repertoires in COVID-19. Using immunoSEQ multiplex PCR, the repertoire was profiled, and TCRdb retains in-frame clones only, with some absent. There are 30,000 to 45,000 clones in the sample; over 75% occur only once, and 35% to 45% lies in the top ten. Sequenced: peripheral blood. These TCRs come from a human donor in a cohort sampled during active or convalescent COVID-19. The donor label of this sample is uncertain. The CDR3 runs from the conserved cysteine through the conserved F or W. D genes are given only for firm matches. Only some rows state a clone size, as once, few, many or a class for expanded clones.

>14|-|TRBV7-2|TRBJ2-1|-
TGTGCCAGCAGCCAAGTTCTTCAGTACAATGAGCAGTTCTTC
CASSQVLQYNEQFF
>15|TRBD1|TRBV10-3|TRBJ2-7|-
TGTGCCATCAGAAATACGGGACAGGGTTGGTACGAGCAGTACTTC
CAIRNTGQGWYEQYF
>18|-|TRBV13|TRBJ2-6|-
TGTGCCAGCAGCTTAATGGGGGGTCGCGGCTCTGGGGCCAACGTCCTGACTTTC
CASSLMGGRGSGANVLTF
>19|-|TRBV27|TRBJ2-5|-
TGTGCCAGCAGTCCCGGACAGGGATCAGTGCGGGAGGGCCGTAAGACCCAGTACTTC
CASSPGQGSVREGRKTQYF
>14|TRBD2|TRBV13|TRBJ2-5|-
TGTGCCAGCAGCCCCGGGACTATCCAAGAGACCCAGTACTTC
CASSPGTIQETQYF
>13|-|TRBV6-5|TRBJ2-7|-
TGTGCCAGCAGTTTGGCGGCGCCCTACGAGCAGTACTTC
CASSLAAPYEQYF
>14|TRBD2|TRBV2|TRBJ2-5|-
TGTGCCAGCAGCCTGGGACTAGCGGAAGAGACCCAGTACTTC
CASSLGLAEETQYF
>15|TRBD2|TRBV5-1|TRBJ2-1|once
TGCGCCAGCAGCTTGGCCACTAGCGGGCACAATGAGCAGTTCTTC
CASSLATSGHNEQFF
>15|-|TRBV24-1|TRBJ2-5|-
TGTGCCACCAGTGACGGCAACGGGGGGCGAGAGACCCAGTACTTC
CATSDGNGGRETQYF
>14|-|TRBV6-5|TRBJ2-2|-
TGTGCCAGCACGTCAGGTCTGATCACCGGGGAGCTGTTTTTT
CASTSGLITGELFF
>15|TRBD2|TRBV5-1|TRBJ2-7|once
TGCGCCAGCAGTAGGTCGGCGGGAGGGGCCTACGAGCAGTACTTC
CASSRSAGGAYEQYF
>15|TRBD2|TRBV6-5|TRBJ2-2|-
TGTGCCAGCAGTTTCACTAGCGGTAGTGGCGGGGAGCTGTTTTTT
CASSFTSGSGGELFF
>12|-|TRBV24-1|TRBJ2-3|-
TGTGCCACCGCCGGGGGGCCAGATACGCAGTATTTT
CATAGGPDTQYF
>16|-|TRBV18|TRBJ1-2|-
TGTGCCAGCTCACCAAAAGCGGGGATACAGAACTATGGCTACACCTTC
CASSPKAGIQNYGYTF
>13|-|TRBV30|TRBJ1-5|-
TGTGCCTGGTCCCTCAGTAGCAATCAGCCCCAGCATTTT
CAWSLSSNQPQHF
>16|-|TRBV19|TRBJ1-6|-
TGTGCCAGTAGTATGGTCGCGGCAGAGATCGATTCACCCCTCCACTTT
CASSMVAAEIDSPLHF
>15|TRBD2|TRBV11-2|TRBJ2-1|-
TGTGCCAGCAGCTTAAACCCTAGCGGGAGCGATGAGCAGTTCTTC
CASSLNPSGSDEQFF
>13|TRBD1|TRBV2|TRBJ2-3|-
TGTGCCAGCAGCGAAGACAGGGTGTATACGCAGTATTTT
CASSEDRVYTQYF
>14|-|TRBV6-5|TRBJ1-2|once
TGTGCCAGCAGTTATAGGGACACCTACTATGGCTACACCTTC
CASSYRDTYYGYTF
>16|TRBD1|TRBV19|TRBJ2-5|-
TGTGCCAGTAGTCTGTGGACAGGGGGAGTCCAAGAGACCCAGTACTTC
CASSLWTGGVQETQYF
>16|-|TRBV5-1|TRBJ2-7|-
TGCGCCAGCAGCACAGGTGATCCGCGCGATACCTACGAGCAGTACTTC
CASSTGDPRDTYEQYF
>12|TRBD2|TRBV19|TRBJ2-3|-
TGTGCCAGTAGTACGGGGGGAGATACGCAGTATTTT
CASSTGGDTQYF
>13|TRBD1|TRBV19|TRBJ2-7|-
TGTGCCAGTAGGGGGGACAGGGACAACGAGCAGTACTTC
CASRGDRDNEQYF
>13|-|TRBV6-2/TRBV6-3|TRBJ2-2|-
TGTGCCAGCAGTTACAGGGGTGCCGGGGAGCTGTTTTTT
CASSYRGAGELFF
>13|-|TRBV11-2|TRBJ2-7|few
TGTGCCAGCAGCTTATCGTTCTACGGCGAGCAGTACTTC
CASSLSFYGEQYF
>15|TRBD2|TRBV6-2/TRBV6-3|TRBJ2-2|-
TGTGCCAGCAGTCTAGCGGGAGGTCAAACCGGGGAGCTGTTTTTT
CASSLAGGQTGELFF
>16|-|TRBV9|TRBJ2-3|few
TGTGCCAGCAGCGCCGGAACTAGCTCGAATCCCATTACGCAGTATTTT
CASSAGTSSNPITQYF
>13|TRBD1|TRBV6-5|TRBJ1-1|-
TGTGCCAGCAGCCAACAGGGGACCACTGAAGCTTTCTTT
CASSQQGTTEAFF
>12|-|TRBV2|TRBJ1-2|-
TGTGCCAGCAGTGAAGGAGGGTATGGCTACACCTTC
CASSEGGYGYTF
>15|-|TRBV18|TRBJ2-2|-
TGTGCCAGCTCACCACCGGGGTCGGGGTCCGGGGAGCTGTTTTTT
CASSPPGSGSGELFF
>14|TRBD1|TRBV6-5|TRBJ1-1|-
TGTGCCAGCAGTTACGACAGGGTGAACACTGAAGCTTTCTTT
CASSYDRVNTEAFF
>14|TRBD1|TRBV5-4|TRBJ1-2|-
TGTGCCAGCAGTAGGGACAGGGCTAACTATGGCTACACCTTC
CASSRDRANYGYTF
>13|-|TRBV12-3/TRBV12-4|TRBJ1-1|-
TGTGCCAGCAGTTTACGCTTTGAGACTGAAGCTTTCTTT
CASSLRFETEAFF
>14|-|TRBV19|TRBJ1-2|-
TGTGCCAGTAGTATGGGGCAGCGAAACTATGGCTACACCTTC
CASSMGQRNYGYTF
>15|-|TRBV30|TRBJ1-2|-
TGTGCCTGGAGCTCGGAGGCTCACGGGGGCTATGGCTACACCTTC
CAWSSEAHGGYGYTF
>15|TRBD1|TRBV7-2|TRBJ1-2|-
TGTGCCAGCAGCTTACCGACAGGGGACAACTATGGCTACACCTTC
CASSLPTGDNYGYTF
>13|-|TRBV19|TRBJ1-2|-
TGTGCCAGTAGGGATTCGGGTTTCTATGGCTACACCTTC
CASRDSGFYGYTF
>15|-|TRBV7-3|TRBJ1-2|-
TGTGCCAGCAGCCCCCAGGGACATCCTAACTATGGCTACACCTTC
CASSPQGHPNYGYTF
>15|-|TRBV6-5|TRBJ2-3|-
TGTGCCAGCAGTCCGGACAGTAAAAGCACAGATACGCAGTATTTT
CASSPDSKSTDTQYF
>14|-|TRBV3-1/TRBV3-2|TRBJ2-3|-
TGTGCCAGCAGCCAAGATCCAGGAACAGATACGCAGTATTTT
CASSQDPGTDTQYF
>15|TRBD1|TRBV4-1|TRBJ1-5|-
TGCGCCAGCAGCCAGCGGACAGGGGAAGGTCAGCCCCAGCATTTT
CASSQRTGEGQPQHF
>13|-|TRBV24-1|TRBJ2-6|-
TGTGCCACCAGTCAGTCTGGGGCCAACGTCCTGACTTTC
CATSQSGANVLTF
>10|-|TRBV19|TRBJ2-5|-
TGTGCCAGTCAATTAGAGACCCAGTACTTC
CASQLETQYF
>15|-|TRBV7-3|TRBJ2-3|-
TGTGCCAGCAGCCGGGATACGAAACACACAGATACGCAGTATTTT
CASSRDTKHTDTQYF
>18|TRBD2|TRBV30|TRBJ2-5|-
TGTGCCTGGAGTGTACGGCATGGCGTGGGAGGGTTCCGAGAGACCCAGTACTTC
CAWSVRHGVGGFRETQYF
>14|-|TRBV2|TRBJ1-3|few
TGTGCCAGCAGTGAGGGAGACGTGAGAAACACCATATATTTT
CASSEGDVRNTIYF
>13|TRBD1|TRBV29-1|TRBJ2-7|once
TGCAGCGTCTGGGACAGGGTTTCCTACGAGCAGTACTTC
CSVWDRVSYEQYF
>14|TRBD1|TRBV10-3|TRBJ2-7|-
TGTGCCATCAGTGCCGGACAGGGTCTCTACGAGCAGTACTTC
CAISAGQGLYEQYF
>13|-|TRBV6-5|TRBJ2-2|-
TGTGCCAGCAGTTACGTAAAAACTGGGGAGCTGTTTTTT
CASSYVKTGELFF
>14|TRBD2|TRBV10-3|TRBJ2-5|-
TGTGCCACCAACCGGGGGGAGGAACAAGAGACCCAGTACTTC
CATNRGEEQETQYF
>15|TRBD1|TRBV6-6|TRBJ2-2|-
TGTGCCAGCAGACCTTCGACAGGGATCACCGGGGAGCTGTTTTTT
CASRPSTGITGELFF
>19|TRBD2|TRBV24-1|TRBJ2-2|many
TGTGCCACCAGTGATCCCGGGACTAGCGGGCTCGCGAACACCGGGGAGCTGTTTTTT
CATSDPGTSGLANTGELFF
>16|TRBD1|TRBV7-9|TRBJ2-5|-
TGTGCCAGCAGCTTAGGTGGGGCCGGGACAGAAGAGACCCAGTACTTC
CASSLGGAGTEETQYF
>15|TRBD2|TRBV5-1|TRBJ2-5|-
TGCGCCAGCAGCTTGGGGACTAGCGGTAGGGAGACCCAGTACTTC
CASSLGTSGRETQYF
>15|TRBD1|TRBV6-2/TRBV6-3|TRBJ2-7|-
TGTGCCAGCAGTTACCGCCGGGACAGAGCCTACGAGCAGTACTTC
CASSYRRDRAYEQYF